This T cell receptor beta chain was identified in a study of Ad26.COV2.S vaccination and SARS-CoV-2 variants (dated by TCRdb to the early 2020s). Describing the broader study: Donors in the vaccine arm were drawn from COV1001, a multicentre, randomized, double-blind, placebo-controlled phase I-IIa trial testing Ad26.COV2.S in healthy adults. Ad26.COV2.S was given intramuscularly at 5x10^10 or 1x10^11 viral particles, as a single shot or as two shots 56 days apart. Sequencing of the TCRbeta repertoire served to evaluate the specificity and breadth of SARS-CoV-2-reactive T cell receptors following Ad26.COV2.S vaccination. A total of 32 samples were included in the TCR-sequenced set, comprising roughly 19 Ad26.COV2.S vaccine recipients, 5 placebo recipients and 8 SARS-CoV-2 convalescent individuals. Participants in the trial were split at random into five groups of five each, receiving low-dose or high-dose Ad26.COV2.S once or twice, or else placebo on both occasions. Investigators did not know the trial group allocation while performing experiments and assessing outcomes.

From the germline V gene, CDR1 is SGHRS and CDR2 is YFSETQ. Including cysteine and phenylalanine, the CDR3 has 14 amino acids. Here the CDR3 DNA is all that survives: 42 bases in frame from base 1. V loses 4 bases, J loses 4 bases, and the germline ends lie 15 bases apart. TCRbeta CDR3 regions were sequenced with the immunoSEQ Assay. After extraction, genomic DNA underwent amplification by bias-controlled multiplex PCR, followed by high-throughput sequencing. The paper's processing steps were these. Collapsing and filtering of sequences were performed to quantify the absolute abundance of each unique TCRbeta CDR3 region. T cell fraction was estimated by normalizing TCRbeta template counts to usable DNA, which was measured by amplifying reference genes present in all nucleated cells. Repertoire TCRs were annotated as SARS-CoV-2-specific when V gene, CDR3 amino acid sequence and J gene were exactly matched to a known reactive TCR set. The reference SARS-CoV-2 TCR set was derived from MIRA and filtered for enrichment in COVID-19-positive ImmuneCODE repertoires, a step that removed public or cross-reactive TCRs. Drawing on the MIRA antigens, annotated TCRs were analysed further at the level of specific ORF or position within ORF. Breadth was defined as the number of annotated unique rearrangements divided by the total number of unique productive rearrangements, and depth was defined as the summed frequency of the annotated unique rearrangements. Group comparisons of TCR breadth used two-sided Wilcoxon rank-sum tests. TCRdb stores this immuneACCESS table with in-frame sequences only. Part of the clones is absent; in the studies checked, under half of the shortfall reflects unresolved V genes, and no reason is known for the rest. The V and J calls and clone size come from that table; D and trimming were worked out from the DNA. This sample has about 460,000 clones in its table, and around 89% of those were observed once. The ten largest clones capture more than 1.5% of the sample.

The full study reports these points: After vaccination, spike-specific CD8+ and CD4+ T cell responses were reported to show substantial breadth. The authors noted that the TCR breadth and depth analyses may have underestimated total T cell responses. The study lacked the statistical power to compare responses across vaccine doses or regimens. Ad26.COV2.S recipients had higher spike-specific TCR breadth than placebo recipients (P = 0.0014). Vaccine and placebo recipients had similar non-spike TCR breadth, a finding consistent with the vaccine containing only spike.

Note on this clone: Its antigen is not yet known. Per-nucleotide qualities are absent, and no much larger clonotype sits a single base away.

Read against the paper, the sample's treatment or condition label means: some 19 received Ad26.COV2.S at low or high dose, single or two shots; about 5 received placebo; per-sample allocation not given. For vaccine and placebo recipients, repertoires were sequenced using samples collected on day 63 after the first injection. In Cohort 1b, about 27 adults aged 18-55 years were enrolled at a single site in Boston, USA, between 29 July and 7 August 2020. Ad26.COV2.S was a replication-incompetent adenovirus type 26 vector that expressed a prefusion-stabilized SARS-CoV-2 spike protein derived from the original Wuhan strain.

The source of this sequence is a person aged 18-60 years who received the Ad26.COV2.S COVID-19 vaccine or a placebo. The sample consisted of peripheral blood, taken in a trial of Ad26.COV2.S vaccine versus placebo. In this chain, TRBV5-1 is recombined with TRBJ2-7; a tentative D match to TRBD1 spans 6 bases. The CDR3 protein: CASSLRTEGYEQYF. At the DNA level, the sequence is TGCGCCAGCAGCCTACGGACAGAGGGATACGAGCAGTACTTC.